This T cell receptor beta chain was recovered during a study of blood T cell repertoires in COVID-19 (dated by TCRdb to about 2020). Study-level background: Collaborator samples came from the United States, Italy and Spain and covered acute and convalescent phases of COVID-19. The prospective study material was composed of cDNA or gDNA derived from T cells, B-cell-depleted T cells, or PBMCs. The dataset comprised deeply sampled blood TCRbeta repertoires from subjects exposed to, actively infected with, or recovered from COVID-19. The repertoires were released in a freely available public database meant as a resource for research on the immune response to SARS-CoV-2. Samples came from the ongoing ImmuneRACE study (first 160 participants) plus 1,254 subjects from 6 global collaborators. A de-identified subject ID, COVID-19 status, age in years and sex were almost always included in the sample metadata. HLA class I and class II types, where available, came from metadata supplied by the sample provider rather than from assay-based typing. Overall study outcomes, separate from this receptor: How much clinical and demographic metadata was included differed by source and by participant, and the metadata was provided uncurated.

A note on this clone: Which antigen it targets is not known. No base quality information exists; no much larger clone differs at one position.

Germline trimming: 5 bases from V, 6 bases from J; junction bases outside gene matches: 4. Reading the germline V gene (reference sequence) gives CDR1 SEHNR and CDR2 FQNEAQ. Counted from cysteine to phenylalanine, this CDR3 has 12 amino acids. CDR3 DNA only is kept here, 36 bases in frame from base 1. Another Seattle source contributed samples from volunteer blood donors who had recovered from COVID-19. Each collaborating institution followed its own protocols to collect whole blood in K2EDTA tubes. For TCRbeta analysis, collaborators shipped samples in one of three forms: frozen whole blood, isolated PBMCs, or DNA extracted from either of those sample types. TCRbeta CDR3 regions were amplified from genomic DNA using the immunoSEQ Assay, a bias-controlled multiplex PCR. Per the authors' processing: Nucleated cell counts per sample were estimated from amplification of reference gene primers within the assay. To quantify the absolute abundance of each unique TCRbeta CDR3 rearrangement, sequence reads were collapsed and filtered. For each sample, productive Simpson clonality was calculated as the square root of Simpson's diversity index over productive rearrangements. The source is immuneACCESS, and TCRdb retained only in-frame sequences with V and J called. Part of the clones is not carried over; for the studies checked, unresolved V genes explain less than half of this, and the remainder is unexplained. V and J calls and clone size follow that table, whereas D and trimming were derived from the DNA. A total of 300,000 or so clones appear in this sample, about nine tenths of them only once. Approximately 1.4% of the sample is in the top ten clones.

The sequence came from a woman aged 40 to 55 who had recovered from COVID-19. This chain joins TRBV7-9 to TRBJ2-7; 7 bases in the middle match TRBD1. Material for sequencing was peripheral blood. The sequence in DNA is TGTGCCAGCAGCCCGACAGGGTTCGAGCAGTACTTC. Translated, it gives CASSPTGFEQYF.